These 26 T cell receptor beta chains originate from one sample sequenced in a study of tissue T cells after allogeneic stem cell transplantation (dated by TCRdb to between 2022 and 2023). Receptors were amplified or captured by the immunoSEQ multiplex PCR assay. TCRdb stores this immuneACCESS table with in-frame sequences only. Part of the clones is absent; in the studies checked, under half of the shortfall reflects unresolved V genes, and no reason is known for the rest. Recorded for this sample are approximately 20,000 clones; 69% of them occurred a single time. Approximately 0.39% of the sample lies in the top ten. Sequencing was carried out using blood. The receptors shown here come from a female BALB/c mouse in good health. Mice of this strain bear MHC haplotype H2-d.

On this clone itself: The genes are named according to mouse. The read ends 1 residue before the CDR3 terminus; that terminus is restored from the germline J gene. The chain employs TRBV19 and TRBJ1-4; D not certain. This CDR3 has 12 residues. Trimming took 5 bases from V and 4 from J, leaving 6 bases between them. Germline lookup yields CDR1 FNHDT and CDR2 SITEND (reference sequence). The CDR3 bases that were read are TGTGCCAGCAGATACAGCAACGAAAGATTATTT. This codes for CASRYSNERLF. The CDR3 in its entirety is CASRYSNERLFF.

On this clone itself: Mouse gene names and germline throughout. The sequence runs out 1 residue before the end of the CDR3; the remainder is reconstructed from the germline J gene. The rearrangement joins TRBV5 to TRBJ2-1, with 10 nucleotides matching TRBD2. After removal of 2 bases from V and 0 bases from J, the junction contained 4 bases not matched to a gene. The CDR3 has 17 residues. Germline assignment: CDR1 LGHNA and CDR2 YNLKQL (reference sequence). CDR3 protein: CASSQFRLGGNYAEQFF. The part of the CDR3 DNA that was read is TGTGCCAGCAGCCAATTCCGACTGGGGGGTAACTATGCTGAGCAGTTC.

A remark on this clone: Genes and germline come from the mouse. The read stops 1 residue short of the end of the CDR3; the missing end is completed from the germline J gene. The J gene is TRBJ2-3, the V gene TRBV4, with 9 bases matching TRBD2. Germline assignment: CDR1 LGHDT and CDR2 YNNKQL (reference sequence). The CDR3 is made up of 16 amino acids. Trimming took 5 bases from V and 0 from J; bases not matched to a gene: 6. CDR3 sequence: CASSGQGLGSAETLYF. The CDR3 bases that were read are TGTGCCAGCAGCGGGCAGGGACTGGGTAGTGCAGAAACGCTGTAT.

In the case of this clone: The listed genes are named as in mouse. The read ends 1 residue before the CDR3 terminus; that terminus is restored from the germline J gene. This chain connects TRBV13-1 to TRBJ1-4; 7 bases align to TRBD1. The CDR3 is 14 amino acids. Germline trimming cut 6 bases from V and 6 bases from J; bases unmatched to any gene: 8. Germline V gives CDR1 NSHNY, CDR2 SYGAGN. The CDR3 bases that were read are TGTGCCAGCACCCTTACAGGGGAGGACGAAAGATTATTT. This sequence encodes CASTLTGEDERLF. The CDR3 in its entirety is CASTLTGEDERLFF.

A remark on this clone: Genes and germline are mouse. The CDR3 is cut off 1 residue early in the read; its end comes from the germline J gene. This chain uses TRBV19 with TRBJ2-4, with 11 bases that match TRBD2. Trimming took 0 bases from V and 0 from J; bases not matched to a gene: 3. CDR1 is FNHDT and CDR2 is SITEND in the germline V gene (reference sequence). The CDR3 contains 17 residues. The CDR3 bases that were read are TGTGCCAGCAGTATAGTTGGGACTGGGGGTAGTCAAAACACCTTGTAC. It encodes CASSIVGTGGSQNTLY. The full CDR3 protein is CASSIVGTGGSQNTLYF.

Of note for this clone: Gene names are the mouse ones. The CDR3 end falls 1 residue outside the read, so it is completed with the germline J gene. This chain connects TRBV4 to TRBJ2-5; 10 bases match TRBD1. Unmatched junction bases numbered 6, after V lost 5 bases and J lost 7 bases. CDR1 and CDR2 (germline): LGHDT, YNNKQL (reference sequence). This CDR3 is 14 amino acids long. The DNA read from the CDR3 is TGTGCCAGCAGCCGGGACAGGGGAAGGAACACCCAGTAC. As protein: CASSRDRGRNTQY. From start to end, the CDR3 is CASSRDRGRNTQYF.

Concerning this clone: Mouse names are used for the genes. The CDR3 is cut off 1 residue early in the read; its end comes from the germline J gene. The chain couples TRBV5 to TRBJ2-5; 14 nucleotides align to TRBD2. There are 17 residues in the CDR3. V shed 4 bases and J 3 bases; nucleotides not matched to a gene: 6. CDR1 is LGHNA, CDR2 YNLKQL, per germline (reference sequence). The CDR3 bases that were read are TGTGCCAGCAGCCCCCGGGACTGGGGGGGCCGGCAAGACACCCAGTAC. It yields the protein CASSPRDWGGRQDTQY. The whole CDR3 reads CASSPRDWGGRQDTQYF.

Of note for this clone: These gene names are mouse names. Coverage ceases 1 residue before the CDR3 finishes, and the germline J gene fills in the end. This sequence joins TRBV29 and TRBJ2-7; D is possibly TRBD1 or TRBD2 (10 bases each). CDR3 length: 16 amino acids. The V and J ends lost 5 bases and 3 bases respectively, with 20 bases between them. The V gene's germline CDR1 is MSHET and CDR2 SYDVDS. The CDR3 DNA, read in part, is TGTGCTAGCAGTAGGACAGGGGGGACTGGGGTCTATGAACAGTAC. This encodes CASSRTGGTGVYEQY. The entire CDR3 is CASSRTGGTGVYEQYF. Full variable domain (outside the CDR3, taken from reference TRBV29 and TRBJ2-7): DMKVTQMPRYLIKRMGENVLLECGQDMSHETMYWYRQDPGLGLQLIYISYDVDSNSEGDIPKGYRVSRKKREHFSLILDSAKTNQTSVYFCASSRTGGTGVYEQYFGPGTRLTVL.

With regard to this clone: Gene names are mouse gene names. The observed sequence ends 1 residue before the CDR3 terminus, with the missing tail filled in from the germline J gene. This sequence joins TRBV13-3 and TRBJ2-7; weak D call: TRBD2 (5 bases). CDR3 length: 14 amino acids. Deletions cut 0 bases from V and 3 bases from J, with 10 bases between. Germline CDR1 reads NNHDY; CDR2 reads SYVADS. CDR3 bases read: TGTGCCAGCAGTGATGCTCTGGGAGACTATGAACAGTAC. Its translation: CASSDALGDYEQY. The full-length CDR3 reads as CASSDALGDYEQYF.

To note about this clone: Gene labels here are mouse ones. From the germline J gene comes the end of the CDR3, since the read stops 1 residue before it. V and J are TRBV13-2 and TRBJ2-5, with D perhaps being TRBD1 or TRBD2 (5 bases each). Trimming left V 0 bases short and J 2 bases short, with 7 bases between. CDR1 NNHNN and CDR2 SYGAGS come from the germline V gene (reference sequence). This CDR3 spans 14 amino acids. CDR3 region: CASGDGGFQDTQYF. CDR3 DNA (partial): TGTGCCAGCGGTGATGGGGGGTTCCAAGACACCCAGTAC.

Note on this clone: Here the gene names and germline are mouse. Read sequence stops 1 residue before the CDR3 end, and the germline J gene provides the missing end. The genes are TRBV31 and TRBJ1-1; 12 bases are shared with TRBD1. V was pared by 0 bases and J by 7 bases, with 3 bases of the junction left unmatched. Germline CDR1 reads GKSSPN; CDR2 reads SITVG. CDR3 length: 14 residues. The DNA read from the CDR3 is TGTGCCTGGAGTCTAGGGACAGGGGGCGGAGAAGTCTTC. Translated: CAWSLGTGGGEVF. The complete CDR3 reads CAWSLGTGGGEVFF.

On this clone itself: Genes and germline are mouse. The read ends 1 residue before the CDR3 terminus; that terminus is restored from the germline J gene. J is TRBJ2-4 and V is TRBV13-3; 9 nucleotides match TRBD2. The trim removed 4 bases at V and 0 bases at J, leaving 3 bases unmatched. The length of the CDR3 is 15 residues. Germline V gene lookup returns CDR1 NNHDY and CDR2 SYVADS. The CDR3 region is CASSPGLGSQNTLYF. The CDR3 bases that were read are TGTGCCAGCAGTCCGGGACTGGGTAGTCAAAACACCTTGTAC.

Points on this clone: The germline and genes are mouse ones. With the read ending 1 residue before the CDR3 end, the germline J gene is used to fill in that end. The chain links TRBV29 to TRBJ2-5; D is perhaps TRBD1 or TRBD2 (5 bases each). The V end was cut by 6 bases, the J end by 3 bases, with 13 bases between. CDR1 MSHET and CDR2 SYDVDS come from the germline V gene. The CDR3 is 14 amino acids. Here the CDR3 reads CASSPGTGQDTQYF. Partial CDR3 DNA: TGTGCTAGCAGCCCCGGGACGGGGCAAGACACCCAGTAC.

In the case of this clone: Germline and genes: mouse. The read is 1 residue too short to cover the CDR3 end, so that end is filled in from the germline J gene. The chain uses TRBV19 and TRBJ2-1; the match to TRBD2 covers 8 bases. The length of the CDR3 is 14 residues. V shed 3 bases, J shed 7 bases, and the junction held 6 bases outside the gene matches. The germline CDR1 and CDR2 sequences are FNHDT and SITEND (reference sequence). Incomplete CDR3 DNA: TGTGCCAGCAGTAGGGGGGGGGCGCAAGCTGAGCAGTTC. Residues: CASSRGGAQAEQF. The whole CDR3 sequence reads CASSRGGAQAEQFF.

For this clone: The gene names here belong to mouse. The CDR3 end is not reached by the read, which stops 1 residue before it; the germline J gene fills it in. This specimen includes other DNA sequences encoding the same CDR3. This chain uses TRBV5 with TRBJ2-5, with TRBD2 matching over 10 bases. The V gene end was trimmed by 4 bases and the J gene end by 4 bases; junction bases not matched to a gene: 2. Germline-derived CDR1 and CDR2 are LGHNA and YNLKQL (reference sequence). The CDR3 is made up of 14 amino acids. CDR3 in amino acids: CASSRDWGEDTQYF. CDR3 bases read: TGTGCCAGCAGCCGGGACTGGGGAGAAGACACCCAGTAC.

This clone showed up just once. Any gene name here is a mouse gene name. The read is 1 residue too short to cover the CDR3 end, so that end is filled in from the germline J gene. This chain uses TRBV13-2 with TRBJ2-7, with 10 bases matching TRBD1. V lost 2 bases and J lost 3; bases outside the gene matches: 5. Germline CDR1 NNHNN, CDR2 SYGAGS (reference sequence). The CDR3 consists of 15 residues. The CDR3 region is CASGERTGGNYEQYF. The part of the CDR3 DNA that was read is TGTGCCAGCGGTGAGCGGACAGGGGGGAACTATGAACAGTAC.

A note on this clone: Genes here carry mouse names. From the germline J gene comes the end of the CDR3, since the read stops 1 residue before it. This chain uses TRBV20 with TRBJ2-5; 8 positions match TRBD1. This CDR3 is built from 13 residues. Germline V lookup: CDR1 GFQATS, CDR2 STVNSAI. The part of the CDR3 DNA that was read is TGTGGCTCCAGGGGGCTTAACCAAGACACCCAGTAC. This gives the protein CGSRGLNQDTQY. The full CDR3 protein is CGSRGLNQDTQYF.

This clone was picked up a small number of times. Here the gene names and germline are mouse. The CDR3 bases that were read are TGTGCCAGCAGCTTATCTGGGGGGCGCGATGAACAGTAC. Protein sequence: CASSLSGGRDEQY. The full CDR3 protein is CASSLSGGRDEQYF. The V and J genes are TRBV3 and TRBJ2-7, with TRBD2 matching over 8 bases. The read terminates 1 residue before the CDR3 end, so the remaining end is supplied by the germline J gene. This CDR3 region has 14 residues. Germline assignment: CDR1 SNHLY and CDR2 FYNGKV (reference sequence). Trimming removed 2 bases from V and 5 bases from J; junction bases left unmatched: 5.

To note about this clone: Each gene name is a mouse one. The read ends 1 residue before the CDR3 terminus; that terminus is restored from the germline J gene. The chain uses TRBV30 and TRBJ2-4; TRBD2 aligns across 10 bases. The ends lost 3 bases at V and 1 base at J; junction bases unmatched: 7. The germline gives CDR1 SQVVS, CDR2 ANEGSEA. The CDR3 contains 16 residues. The CDR3 loop reads CSSSPTGGTGQNTLYF. CDR3 DNA, as far as it was read: TGTAGTTCTAGCCCGACTGGGGGGACGGGTCAAAACACCTTGTAC.

About this clone itself: All gene names here are mouse names. The read halts 1 residue ahead of the CDR3 end, with the missing end drawn from the germline J gene. The chain couples TRBV19 to TRBJ2-7, with 7 nucleotides matching TRBD1. Trimming removed 5 bases from V and 3 bases from J; junction bases left unmatched: 2. Per germline, CDR1 FNHDT and CDR2 SITEND (reference sequence). The CDR3 is made up of 12 amino acids. Incomplete CDR3 DNA: TGTGCCAGCAGCCGGGACAGCTATGAACAGTAC. It specifies CASSRDSYEQY. The entire CDR3 protein reads CASSRDSYEQYF.

On this clone itself: Gene labels here are mouse ones. The CDR3 end falls 1 residue outside the read, so it is completed with the germline J gene. J is TRBJ1-1 and V is TRBV4; D may be TRBD1 (6 bases). CDR1 LGHDT and CDR2 YNNKQL come from the germline V gene (reference sequence). Trimming shortened V by 4 bases and J by 4 bases, and 7 bases separated the two germline ends. The CDR3 extends over 12 amino acids. CDR3 loop: CASSFRGTEVFF. Incomplete CDR3 DNA: TGTGCCAGCAGCTTCAGGGGCACAGAAGTCTTC.

Points on this clone: Germline and genes: mouse. The read gets to within 1 residue of the CDR3 end, and the germline J gene fills in the rest. The V and J genes are TRBV13-2 and TRBJ2-5, with 10 bases aligning to TRBD2. Germline loops: CDR1 NNHNN, CDR2 SYGAGS (reference sequence). J gave up 5 bases and V 1 base, and 1 base lay outside the gene matches. This CDR3 has 14 residues. The CDR3 DNA, read in part, is TGTGCCAGCGGTGATTGGGACTGGGGAGACACCCAGTAC. Translating gives CASGDWDWGDTQY. The CDR3 as a whole reads CASGDWDWGDTQYF.

This clone was counted between two and nine times. All gene names here are mouse names. The CDR3 end lies 1 residue beyond the end of the read and is filled in from the germline J gene. This chain connects TRBV20 to TRBJ2-7; D uncertain. V lost 0 bases and J lost 0, with 6 bases in between. Germline V gene data show CDR1 as GFQATS and CDR2 as STVNSAI. This CDR3 is built from 13 residues. CDR3 loop: CGARETSSYEQYF. The covered CDR3 bases are TGTGGTGCTAGGGAGACAAGCTCCTATGAACAGTAC.

As regards this clone: The listed genes are named as in mouse. The CDR3 goes on 1 residue after the read ends, and that part is filled in from the germline J gene. V is TRBV4 and J is TRBJ2-1; D ambiguous. This CDR3 has 13 amino acids. In germline, CDR1 is LGHDT, CDR2 YNNKQL (reference sequence). The V and J ends lost 4 bases and 5 bases respectively, with 9 bases between them. The CDR3 sequence: CASSFSGNAEQFF. The covered CDR3 bases are TGTGCCAGCAGCTTTTCCGGGAATGCTGAGCAGTTC.

A note on this clone: Genes here carry mouse names. CDR3 DNA, as far as it was read: TGTGGTGCTAGTGGGGGGGTCGCCTATGAACAGTAC. Its translation is CGASGGVAYEQY. The whole CDR3 region reads CGASGGVAYEQYF. This sequence joins TRBV20 and TRBJ2-7; 8 nucleotides match TRBD2. The read finishes 1 residue shy of the CDR3 end, and the germline J gene is used to complete it. The V segment lost 3 bases and the J segment 2 bases; nucleotides outside the gene matches: 3. This CDR3 region has 13 residues. Germline V gene sequence: CDR1 GFQATS, CDR2 STVNSAI.

There are a few counts of this clone. Genes and germline are mouse. The read ends 1 residue early relative to the CDR3; the germline J gene fills the gap. The rearrangement links TRBV13-1 to TRBJ2-2; D ambiguous. With 0 bases removed from V and 5 bases from J, the gap between germline ends came to 8 bases. The CDR3 spans 14 residues. Germline V gives CDR1 NSHNY, CDR2 SYGAGN. Partial CDR3 DNA: TGTGCCAGCAGTGATGCAGGTGGGACCGGGCAGCTCTAC. Its protein product is CASSDAGGTGQLY. Given in full, the CDR3 is CASSDAGGTGQLYF.